The clone carrying this T cell receptor beta chain has at least ten counts. The CDR3 sequence is 15 residues long. The V and J ends lost 5 bases and 2 bases respectively, with 16 bases between them. The germline V gene encodes CDR1 SEHNR and CDR2 FQNEAQ (reference sequence). This entry belongs to a study of shared clonotypes between healthy human individuals. Original processing methods: Filtering differed, since immunoSEQ gave only junction sequences and no quality scores. Method: immunoSEQ multiplex PCR; TCRdb's copy keeps in-frame clones and lacks some. V and J calls and clone size are as listed in that table; D and trimming were resolved from the DNA. The sample includes some 1,100,000 clones, approximately 80% of them seen just once. Healthy HIV-negative adults without recent acute infections or vaccinations served as donors.

The clonotype comes from a young man in good health. Some clones in this sample may be carry-over from other donors' samples. Sequencing was done on a sample of memory CD4+ T cells from PBMCs. Subset indicated: CD45RA-negative fraction. The genes are TRBV7-9 and TRBJ2-7; no firm D call. As DNA, the CDR3 is TGTGCCAGCAGCCCCTTGGGCGCAGAAGCCTACGAGCAGTACTTC. Its protein is CASSPLGAEAYEQYF.